This T cell receptor beta chain was recorded in a study of shared clonotypes between healthy human individuals. Whole-study findings and limits: The authors sampled blood alone, and tissue repertoires likely differ.

As processed by the authors: ImmunoSEQ output held junction-only sequences without quality scores, so filtering differed. Clones were read by immunoSEQ multiplex PCR, and TCRdb kept only the in-frame ones, dropping some. V, J and clone size were drawn from that table, and D and trimming were deduced from the DNA. In the table there are over a million clones, about 75% of which are singletons. This clone was recorded only once. Its target is not known. The sequence was collected from a man younger than 30 in good health. The sample taken for sequencing was memory CD4+ T cells sorted from blood. Noted subset: CD45RA-negative fraction.

The CDR3 nucleotides are TGTGCCAGCAGTTACTCGGGACAGGGCACTGAGCAGTTCTTC. This encodes CASSYSGQGTEQFF. The chain recombines TRBV6-6 with TRBJ2-1; 9 bases align to TRBD1. The CDR3 is 14 amino acids. The V gene end was trimmed by 0 bases and the J gene end by 9 bases; junction bases not matched to a gene: 3. Germline CDR1 reads MNHNY; CDR2 reads SVGAGI (reference sequence).